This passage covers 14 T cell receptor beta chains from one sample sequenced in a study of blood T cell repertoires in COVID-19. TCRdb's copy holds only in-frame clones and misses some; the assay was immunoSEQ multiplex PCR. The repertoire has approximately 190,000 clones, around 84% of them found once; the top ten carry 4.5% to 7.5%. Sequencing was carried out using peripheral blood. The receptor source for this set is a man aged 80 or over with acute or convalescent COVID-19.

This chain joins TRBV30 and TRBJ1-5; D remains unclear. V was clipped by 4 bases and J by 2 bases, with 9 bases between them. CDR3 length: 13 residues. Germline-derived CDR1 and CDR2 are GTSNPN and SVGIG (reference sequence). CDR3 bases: TGTGCCTGGAATGGCGGGGGCAATCAGCCCCAGCATTTT. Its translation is CAWNGGGNQPQHF. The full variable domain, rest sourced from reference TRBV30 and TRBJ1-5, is SQTIHQWPATLVQPVGSPLSLECTVEGTSNPNLYWYRQAAGRGLQLLFYSVGIGQISSEVPQNLSASRPQDRQFILSSKKLLLSDSGFYLCAWNGGGNQPQHFGDGTRLSIL.

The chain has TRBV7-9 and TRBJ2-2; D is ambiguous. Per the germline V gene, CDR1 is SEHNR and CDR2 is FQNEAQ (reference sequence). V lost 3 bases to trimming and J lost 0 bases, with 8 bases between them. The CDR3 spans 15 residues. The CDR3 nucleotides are TGTGCCAGCAGCTTGACCAGGACGAACACCGGGGAGCTGTTTTTT. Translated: CASSLTRTNTGELFF.

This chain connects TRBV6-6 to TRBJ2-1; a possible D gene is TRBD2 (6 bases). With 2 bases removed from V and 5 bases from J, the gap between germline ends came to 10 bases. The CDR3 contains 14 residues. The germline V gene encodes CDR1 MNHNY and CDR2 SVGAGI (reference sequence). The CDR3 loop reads CASSYASDHNEQFF. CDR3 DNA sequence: TGTGCCAGCAGTTACGCTAGCGATCACAATGAGCAGTTCTTC.

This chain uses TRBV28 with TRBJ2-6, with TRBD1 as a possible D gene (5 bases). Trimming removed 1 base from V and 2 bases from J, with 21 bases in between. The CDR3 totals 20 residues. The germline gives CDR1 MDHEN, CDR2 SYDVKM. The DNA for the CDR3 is TGTGCCAGCAGTTTATCTCAAGGTCGTACCTCAGGGCCTGGGGCCAACGTCCTGACTTTC. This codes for CASSLSQGRTSGPGANVLTF.

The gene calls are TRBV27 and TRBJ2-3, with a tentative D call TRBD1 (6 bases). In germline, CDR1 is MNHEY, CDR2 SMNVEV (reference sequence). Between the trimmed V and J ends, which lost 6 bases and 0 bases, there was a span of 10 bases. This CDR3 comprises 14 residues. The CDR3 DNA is TGTGCCAGCAGGAGAACAGGGAGCACAGATACGCAGTATTTT. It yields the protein CASRRTGSTDTQYF.

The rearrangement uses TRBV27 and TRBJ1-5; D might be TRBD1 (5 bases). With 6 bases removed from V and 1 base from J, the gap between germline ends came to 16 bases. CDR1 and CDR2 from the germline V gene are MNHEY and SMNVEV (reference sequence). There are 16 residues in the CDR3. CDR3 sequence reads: CASRPRGQRSNQPQHF. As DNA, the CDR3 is TGTGCCAGCAGGCCAAGGGGCCAGCGAAGCAATCAGCCCCAGCATTTT.

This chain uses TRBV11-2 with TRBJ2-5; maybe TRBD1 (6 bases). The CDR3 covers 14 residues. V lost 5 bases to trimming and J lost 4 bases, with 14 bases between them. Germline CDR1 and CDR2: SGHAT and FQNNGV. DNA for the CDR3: TGTGCCAGCAGCCGCCGGGACACAGGAGAGACCCAGTACTTC. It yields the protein CASSRRDTGETQYF.

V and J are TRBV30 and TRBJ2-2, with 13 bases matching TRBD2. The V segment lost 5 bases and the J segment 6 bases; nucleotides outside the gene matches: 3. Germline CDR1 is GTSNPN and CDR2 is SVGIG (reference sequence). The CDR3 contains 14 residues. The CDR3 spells CAWGLAGVSGELFF. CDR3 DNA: TGTGCCTGGGGACTAGCGGGAGTCTCCGGGGAGCTGTTTTTT.

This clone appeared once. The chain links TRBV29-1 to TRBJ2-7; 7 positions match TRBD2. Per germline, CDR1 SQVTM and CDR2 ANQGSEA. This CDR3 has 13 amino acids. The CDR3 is CHKWAGDTYEQYV. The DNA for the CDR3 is TGCCATAAGTGGGCGGGAGACACCTACGAGCAGTACGTC.

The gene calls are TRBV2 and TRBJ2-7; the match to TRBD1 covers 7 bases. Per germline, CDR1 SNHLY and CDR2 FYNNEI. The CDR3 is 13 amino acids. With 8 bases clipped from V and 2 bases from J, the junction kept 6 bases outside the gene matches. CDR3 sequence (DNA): TGTGCCAGCGCAACAGGGGTTCCCTACGAGCAGTACTTC. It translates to CASATGVPYEQYF.

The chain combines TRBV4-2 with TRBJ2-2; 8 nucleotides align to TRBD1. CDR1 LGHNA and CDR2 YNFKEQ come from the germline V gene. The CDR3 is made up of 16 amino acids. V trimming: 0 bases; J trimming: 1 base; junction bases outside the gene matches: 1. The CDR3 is CASSQDGTGNTGELFF. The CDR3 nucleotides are TGTGCCAGCAGCCAAGACGGGACAGGGAACACCGGGGAGCTGTTTTTT.

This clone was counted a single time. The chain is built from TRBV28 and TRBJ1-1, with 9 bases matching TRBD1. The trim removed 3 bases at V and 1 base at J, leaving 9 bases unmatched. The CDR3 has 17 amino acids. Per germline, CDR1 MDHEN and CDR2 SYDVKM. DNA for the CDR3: TGTGCCAGCAGTTTGTCCCGGGACAGGGTAAGGAACACTGAAGCTTTCTTT. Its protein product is CASSLSRDRVRNTEAFF.

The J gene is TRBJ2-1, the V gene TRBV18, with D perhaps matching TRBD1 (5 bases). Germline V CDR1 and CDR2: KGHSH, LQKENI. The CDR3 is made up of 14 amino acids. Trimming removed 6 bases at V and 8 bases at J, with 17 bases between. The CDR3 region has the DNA TGTGCCAGCTCCCGGTTAGCAGGGTTGGATGAGCAGTTCTTC. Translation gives CASSRLAGLDEQFF.

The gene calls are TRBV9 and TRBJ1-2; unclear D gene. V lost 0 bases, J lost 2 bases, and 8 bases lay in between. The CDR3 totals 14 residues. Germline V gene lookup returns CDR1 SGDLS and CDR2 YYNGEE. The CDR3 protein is CASSVDGQNYGYTF. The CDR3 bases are TGTGCCAGCAGCGTAGATGGCCAGAACTATGGCTACACCTTC.